These 24 T cell receptor beta chains share one sample of origin, sequenced in a study of blood T cell repertoires in COVID-19. Method: immunoSEQ multiplex PCR; TCRdb's copy keeps in-frame clones and lacks some. The sample contains some 150,000 clones, almost 90% of which appear only once. The source material was peripheral blood. These TCRs come from a woman in her sixties with acute or convalescent COVID-19.

CDR3 nucleotides: TGTGCCACCAGTGAAGGGGCTAACTATGGCTACACCTTC. Protein sequence: CATSEGANYGYTF. The rearrangement joins TRBV15 to TRBJ1-2, with D possibly TRBD1 on 5 matching bases. Trimming cost V 6 bases and J 0 bases, with 8 bases left between them. There are 13 residues in the CDR3. CDR1 is LNHNV, CDR2 YYDKDF, per germline (reference sequence).

This chain joins TRBV6-1 and TRBJ2-7; D unclear. V was trimmed by 2 bases and J by 0 bases, leaving 5 bases between them. The CDR3 extends over 13 amino acids. Per the germline V gene, CDR1 is MNHNS and CDR2 is SASEGT. The CDR3 here is CASSENSSYEQYF. CDR3 DNA: TGTGCCAGCAGTGAAAACAGCTCCTACGAGCAGTACTTC.

This clone appeared a single time. The chain joins TRBV30 to TRBJ2-1; D is unclear. In germline, CDR1 is GTSNPN, CDR2 SVGIG (reference sequence). The length of the CDR3 is 13 residues. Between the trimmed V and J ends, which lost 4 bases and 5 bases, there was a span of 12 bases. The CDR3 region has the DNA TGTGCCTGGAACCGGCTAGTAAACAATGAGCAGTTCTTC. Encoded protein: CAWNRLVNNEQFF.

V gene TRBV7-2 combines with J gene TRBJ1-5; D not certain. Germline V gives CDR1 SGHTA, CDR2 FQGNSA. V lost 5 bases and J 1 base, leaving 3 bases between the germline ends. This CDR3 comprises 12 residues. The CDR3 is CASSVSNQPQHF. In DNA form, the CDR3 reads TGTGCCAGCAGCGTAAGCAATCAGCCCCAGCATTTT.

This chain connects TRBV6-6 to TRBJ1-4; tentative D call: TRBD1 (5 bases). This CDR3 has 14 residues. CDR1 is MNHNY, CDR2 SVGAGI, per germline (reference sequence). The V and J ends lost 7 bases and 7 bases respectively, with 16 bases between them. CDR3 loop: CASMGPGTLEKLFF. CDR3 DNA sequence: TGTGCCAGCATGGGGCCAGGCACACTTGAAAAACTGTTTTTT.

This chain connects TRBV29-1 to TRBJ1-1; the D is unclear. CDR3 size: 13 residues. Germline V lookup: CDR1 SQVTM, CDR2 ANQGSEA. The V gene lost 7 bases and the J gene lost 2 bases, with 14 bases spanning the gap. CDR3 loop: CSAPAALNTEAFF. The CDR3 DNA sequence: TGCAGCGCCCCGGCGGCTTTAAACACTGAAGCTTTCTTT.

The V and J genes are TRBV11-2 and TRBJ2-1, with 8 bases identical to TRBD2. CDR3 length equals 15 residues. The junction had 6 bases not matched to a gene; V was cut back by 2 bases and J by 6 bases. Germline V gives CDR1 SGHAT, CDR2 FQNNGV. The CDR3 loop is CASSLSAGASNEQFF. For the CDR3, the DNA is TGTGCCAGCAGCTTATCAGCGGGGGCCAGCAATGAGCAGTTCTTC.

The J gene is TRBJ2-5, the V gene TRBV28; possible D gene TRBD1, 5 bases. The CDR3 has 15 amino acids. V was pared by 2 bases and J by 2 bases, with 12 bases between. Germline CDR1 reads MDHEN; CDR2 reads SYDVKM. The CDR3 DNA sequence: TGTGCCAGCAGTTTACCTCCTAGGGGTCAAGAGACCCAGTACTTC. Translation gives CASSLPPRGQETQYF.

The V and J genes are TRBV20-1 and TRBJ1-1; D remains unclear. This CDR3 is 11 amino acids long. The germline V gene has CDR1 DFQATT and CDR2 SNEGSKA (reference sequence). The CDR3 DNA is TGCAGCTTTGAGGGCAACACTGAAGCTTTCTTT. It yields the protein CSFEGNTEAFF.

The CDR3 loop reads CAISPSGGGRTKNIQYF. Here the CDR3 DNA reads TGTGCCATCAGTCCCTCGGGAGGGGGGCGAACCAAAAACATTCAGTACTTC. The rearrangement links TRBV10-3 to TRBJ2-4; 8 bases agree with TRBD2. CDR3 size: 17 residues. J lost 2 bases, V lost 5 bases, and 11 bases had no gene match. CDR1 and CDR2 (germline): ENHRY, SYGVKD.

This clone appeared a single time. The rearrangement joins TRBV29-1 to TRBJ2-5; 12 bases agree with TRBD2. J lost 5 bases, V lost 8 bases, and 6 bases had no gene match. This CDR3 has 13 amino acids. Germline lookup yields CDR1 SQVTM and CDR2 ANQGSEA. This chain's CDR3 is CSTGTSGRETQYF. DNA of the CDR3: TGCAGCACAGGGACTAGCGGGCGGGAGACCCAGTACTTC. Drawing the rest from reference TRBV29-1 and TRBJ2-5, the complete variable domain is SAVISQKPSRDICQRGTSLTIQCQVDSQVTMMFWYRQQPGQSLTLIATANQGSEATYESGFVIDKFPISRPNLTFSTLTVSNMSPEDSSIYLCSTGTSGRETQYFGPGTRLLVL.

V gene TRBV10-3 combines with J gene TRBJ1-5, with D tentatively TRBD1 (5 bases). Germline V gives CDR1 ENHRY, CDR2 SYGVKD. This CDR3 region has 14 residues. The V end was cut by 0 bases, the J end by 4 bases, with 7 bases between. CDR3 nucleotide sequence: TGTGCCATCAGTGAGTCGGCAGGGAATCAGCCCCAGCATTTT. Translation: CAISESAGNQPQHF.

The V call is TRBV27, the J call TRBJ2-2, with D maybe TRBD1 (6 bases). This CDR3 spans 14 amino acids. The ends were cut back, 5 bases at V and 7 bases at J, with 14 bases in the middle. CDR1 is MNHEY, CDR2 SMNVEV, per germline (reference sequence). For the CDR3, the DNA is TGTGCCAGCAGTCCACAGGGAACGGTCGGGGAGCTGTTTTTT. Protein product: CASSPQGTVGELFF.

V and J are TRBV7-2 and TRBJ1-5, with 8 nucleotides matching TRBD1. V dropped 5 bases and J dropped 8; count of bases not matched to a gene: 8. Per germline, CDR1 SGHTA and CDR2 FQGNSA. The CDR3 is 14 amino acids. CDR3 region: CASSPGQGREPQHF. In DNA form, the CDR3 reads TGTGCCAGCAGCCCAGGACAGGGAAGGGAGCCCCAGCATTTT.

The CDR3 DNA sequence: TGTGCCACCAGTGAAGCGGGGGGGGGCATGGATGAAAAACTGTTTTTT. Translation gives CATSEAGGGMDEKLFF. The V call is TRBV24-1, the J call TRBJ1-4; TRBD1 might be the D (6 bases). The ends were cut back, 4 bases at V and 6 bases at J, with 17 bases in the middle. From germline, CDR1 is KGHDR and CDR2 SFDVKD. CDR3 length: 16 amino acids.

The chain links TRBV15 to TRBJ1-4, with D unclear. Trimming took 0 bases from V and 4 from J, leaving 9 bases between them. The germline CDR1 and CDR2 sequences are LNHNV and YYDKDF (reference sequence). This CDR3 is 15 amino acids long. CDR3 residues: CATSRDRGYNEKLFF. DNA for the CDR3: TGTGCCACCAGCAGAGATCGAGGATATAATGAAAAACTGTTTTTT.

In DNA, the CDR3 is TGTGCCAGCTCCTCCCGGACAGACATGAACACTGAAGCTTTCTTT. This sequence encodes CASSSRTDMNTEAFF. The chain links TRBV18 to TRBJ1-1; D might be TRBD1 (6 bases). Germline CDR1 is KGHSH and CDR2 is LQKENI. This CDR3 comprises 15 residues. V lost 6 bases and J lost 0, with 14 bases in between.

The CDR3 is CASKGRAREKLFF. The CDR3 DNA reads TGCGCCAGCAAGGGCAGGGCAAGAGAAAAACTGTTTTTT. The chain combines TRBV10-1 with TRBJ1-4; weak D call: TRBD1 (5 bases). Trimming pared 7 bases from V and 8 bases from J, leaving 14 bases between. The germline CDR1 and CDR2 sequences are WNHNN and SYGVQD (reference sequence). The CDR3 runs 13 residues.

The CDR3 sequence is CATQEGLMNTEAFF. The CDR3, as DNA: TGTGCTACGCAGGAGGGTTTGATGAACACTGAAGCTTTCTTT. This chain uses TRBV6-5 with TRBJ1-1, with no clear D. The CDR3 is made up of 14 amino acids. CDR1 MNHEY and CDR2 SVGAGI come from the germline V gene.

The chain has TRBV2 and TRBJ1-1, with D possibly TRBD1 on 5 matching bases. The germline V gene encodes CDR1 SNHLY and CDR2 FYNNEI. V lost 5 bases and J 4 bases, leaving 17 bases between the germline ends. The CDR3 sequence is 15 residues long. The chain's CDR3 is CASSSNSGPGTEAFF. CDR3 nucleotides: TGTGCCAGCAGTAGCAACTCAGGGCCGGGCACTGAAGCTTTCTTT.

V is TRBV5-4 and J is TRBJ2-7, with no clear D. The CDR3 totals 14 residues. CDR1 SGHNT and CDR2 YYREEE come from the germline V gene (reference sequence). V shed 1 base and J shed 2 bases, with 10 bases lying between them. The CDR3 sequence: CASSLSVDTYEQYF. CDR3 DNA: TGTGCCAGCAGCTTGTCGGTCGATACCTACGAGCAGTACTTC.

V and J are TRBV5-1 and TRBJ1-2; 7 nucleotides agree with TRBD1. The V segment lost 2 bases and the J segment 6 bases; nucleotides outside the gene matches: 16. Germline-derived CDR1 and CDR2 are SGHRS and YFSETQ. The CDR3 runs 17 residues. CDR3 DNA sequence: TGCGCCAGCAGCTTACAGGGGAGGATTGGTGGAGGAGATGGCTACACCTTC. Protein product: CASSLQGRIGGGDGYTF.

This clone came up a few times. The identical CDR3 is also encoded by other nucleotide sequences in the sample. The V call is TRBV6-5, the J call TRBJ1-1; D uncertain. CDR1 and CDR2 from the germline V gene are MNHEY and SVGAGI. The CDR3 runs 13 residues. V lost 0 bases and J lost 3, with 5 bases in between. The CDR3 DNA sequence: TGTGCCAGCAGTTACTCGAGGGACACTGAAGCTTTCTTT. This gives the protein CASSYSRDTEAFF.

This chain joins TRBV6-2 or TRBV6-3 and TRBJ2-7, with D unresolved. This CDR3 has 13 amino acids. The ends were cut back, 3 bases at V and 2 bases at J, with 8 bases in the middle. Germline-derived CDR1 and CDR2 are MNHEY and SVGEGT. CDR3 amino acids: CASSYSHPYEQYF. Written as DNA, the CDR3 is TGTGCCAGCAGTTATAGTCACCCCTACGAGCAGTACTTC.